This T cell receptor (beta chain) was captured in a study of Graves' ophthalmopathy and Graves' hyperthyroidism. Study findings and constraints: Among thyroid clonotypes expanded above 0.001 frequency, most also appeared in blood.

The table lists this clonotype with many counts. No antigen is known for it. V was clipped by 1 base and J by 4 bases, with 5 bases between them. The CDR3 is 12 residues long. TCR beta CDR3 amplification used RNA transcripts. First-round RT-PCR with HTBI primers preceded a second-round multiplex PCR. Each CDR3 protein gets one entry after TCRdb re-called the multiplex PCR reads with MiXCR. The profile shows around 470,000 distinct CDR3 sequences, approximately 15% of them singletons. The PBMC fraction was derived from 9.5 to 10 ml of fresh peripheral blood. The chain combines TRBV12-3 or TRBV12-4 with TRBJ2-7; no firm D call. What was sequenced was blood. This TCR derives from a woman in her twenties or thirties with Graves' ophthalmopathy. The CDR3 spells CASSLGEYEQYF. Here the CDR3 DNA reads TGTGCCAGCAGTTTAGGAGAATACGAGCAGTACTTC.